This T cell receptor (beta chain) was recorded in a study of CD8 T cells in Susac syndrome. Germline V CDR1 and CDR2: LGHDT, YNNKEL (reference sequence). Trimming cost V 8 bases and J 9 bases, with 20 bases left between them. This CDR3 has 14 residues. A quantity of roughly 0.5 to 1 ug RNA underwent reverse transcription using random hexamers. The authors amplified TCR beta CDR3 across 54 Vbeta and 13 Jbeta using immunoSEQ multiplex PCR. A single record per CDR3 protein comes from TCRdb applying MiXCR to the immunoSEQ multiplex PCR reads. The sample comprises about 120,000 distinct CDR3 sequences, 80% to 95% of which are singletons, and roughly 0.12% rests with the top ten. Blood CD8+ and CD4+ T cells underwent high-throughput TCR beta sequencing. The control participants were healthy donors, and these controls were matched with respect to both age and sex. TEMRA cells were FACS-enriched and CD8+ and CD4+ T cells negatively isolated.

The chain couples TRBV3-1 to TRBJ2-1; unclear D gene. The specimen sequenced was CD8+ T cells from PBMCs. The receptor was isolated from a human donor in good health. CDR3 residues: CASERLGHTGEQFF. For the CDR3, the DNA is TGTGCCAGCGAAAGACTTGGTCATACGGGTGAGCAGTTCTTC.